This is a list of T cell receptor beta chains from one sample in a study of blood T cell repertoires in COVID-19. TCRdb keeps only in-frame clones here, not all; method: immunoSEQ multiplex PCR. The repertoire holds under 200,000 clones, around 80% seen once, with approximately 15% in the top ten. The sample was peripheral blood. These TCRs come from a woman aged 70-85 years with COVID-19, enrolled during active disease. The CDR3 runs from the conserved cysteine through the conserved F or W. The D gene is left open where the match is weak. Clone size is stated in some rows and not others, as once, few, many or a class when expanded.

V: TRBV11-3; D: .; J: TRBJ2-7; size: .; DNA: TGTGCCAGCAGCCCCCGAGGAAGGACCTACGAGCAGTACTTC; CDR3: CASSPRGRTYEQYF
V: TRBV6-5; D: .; J: TRBJ1-2; size: .; DNA: TGTGCCAGCAGAACGGCAGGGGATGGGAGCTATGGCTACACCTTC; CDR3: CASRTAGDGSYGYTF
V: TRBV30; D: .; J: TRBJ2-7; size: .; DNA: TGTGCCTGGAGTGCTCAACTAGGGGAGCAGTACTTC; CDR3: CAWSAQLGEQYF
V: TRBV19; D: TRBD1; J: TRBJ1-5; size: .; DNA: TGTGCCAGTAGCCGGGACAGCGATCAGCCCCAGCATTTT; CDR3: CASSRDSDQPQHF
V: TRBV6-5; D: TRBD1; J: TRBJ1-2; size: .; DNA: TGTGCCAGCAGTAAGGACAGGGGTTATGGCTACACCTTC; CDR3: CASSKDRGYGYTF
V: TRBV30; D: TRBD1; J: TRBJ1-1; size: .; DNA: TGTGCCTGGAGTGGGGACAGCATGAACACTGAAGCTTTCTTT; CDR3: CAWSGDSMNTEAFF
V: TRBV30; D: .; J: TRBJ1-3; size: .; DNA: TGTGCCTGGGGCCCGGGTGATAGCTCTGGAAACACCATATATTTT; CDR3: CAWGPGDSSGNTIYF
V: TRBV28; D: TRBD1; J: TRBJ2-4; size: .; DNA: TGTGCCAGCAGTCAGACAGGGGAAGGAAACATTCAGTACTTC; CDR3: CASSQTGEGNIQYF
V: TRBV27; D: TRBD1; J: TRBJ1-6; size: .; DNA: TGTGCCAGCAGTTTTTCAGGGGGCGGGAATTCACCCCTCCACTTT; CDR3: CASSFSGGGNSPLHF
V: TRBV20-1; D: .; J: TRBJ2-5; size: .; DNA: TGCAGTGCTAGTTCCCAGAGGAAGACCCAGTACTTC; CDR3: CSASSQRKTQYF
V: TRBV5-4; D: .; J: TRBJ2-5; size: .; DNA: TGTGCCAGCAGCGGCGGCCTAGACGCGGGCAAGACCCAGTACTTC; CDR3: CASSGGLDAGKTQYF
V: TRBV14; D: .; J: TRBJ2-1; size: .; DNA: TGTGCCAGCAGCCGCCCAGGCAGACATAATGAGCAGTTCTTC; CDR3: CASSRPGRHNEQFF
V: TRBV5-1; D: .; J: TRBJ2-1; size: .; DNA: TGCGCCAGCAGCTTGGCCGTGCGGGGCTCCTACAATGAGCAGTTCTTC; CDR3: CASSLAVRGSYNEQFF
V: TRBV7-2; D: TRBD2; J: TRBJ2-1; size: .; DNA: TGTGCCAGCAGCTTAGCTAGCGGGGGGCTAGGCGAGCAGTTCTTC; CDR3: CASSLASGGLGEQFF
V: TRBV18; D: .; J: TRBJ1-6; size: .; DNA: TGTGCCAGCTCACCATCCTACCCGACAGATACGAATTCACCCCTCCACTTT; CDR3: CASSPSYPTDTNSPLHF
V: TRBV2; D: TRBD2; J: TRBJ2-3; size: .; DNA: TGTGCCAGCAGGGAACTAGCGGGAAGCACAGATACGCAGTATTTT; CDR3: CASRELAGSTDTQYF
V: TRBV7-2; D: TRBD2; J: TRBJ2-7; size: .; DNA: TGTGCCAGCAGCTTGAGCCTAGCGGGAGCGGGGGAGCAGTACTTC; CDR3: CASSLSLAGAGEQYF
V: TRBV19; D: .; J: TRBJ1-2; size: few; DNA: TGTGCCAGTAGTATAAGGGAGGCGGGTATCGCGCGAGGCTACACCTTC; CDR3: CASSIREAGIARGYTF
V: TRBV5-1; D: TRBD2; J: TRBJ2-1; size: once; DNA: TGCGCCAGCACCCCGGGACTAGCGGGAGGGGGGTACAATGAGCAGTTCTTC; CDR3: CASTPGLAGGGYNEQFF
V: TRBV6-5; D: TRBD1; J: TRBJ1-2; size: .; DNA: TGTGCCAGCAGCATGTCACAGGGGAACTATGGCTACACCTTC; CDR3: CASSMSQGNYGYTF
V: TRBV5-1; D: .; J: TRBJ2-3; size: .; DNA: TGCGCCAGCAGCTTGACTAACACGCCAGATACGCAGTATTTT; CDR3: CASSLTNTPDTQYF
V: TRBV29-1; D: TRBD1; J: TRBJ1-4; size: .; DNA: TGCAGCGTTGGGGCCGGGACAGCGAATGAAAAACTGTTTTTT; CDR3: CSVGAGTANEKLFF
V: TRBV9; D: TRBD2; J: TRBJ2-2; size: once; DNA: TGTGCCAGCAGCGTAGGGGGCGGGAGGGCCAACACCGGGGAGCTGTTTTTT; CDR3: CASSVGGGRANTGELFF
V: TRBV7-8; D: .; J: TRBJ2-5; size: few; DNA: TGTGCCAGCAGCTTAGGAGGGAAAGAGACCCAGTACTTC; CDR3: CASSLGGKETQYF
V: TRBV6-5; D: .; J: TRBJ1-2; size: few; DNA: TGTGCCAGCAAACTTGGCAGGTCTAACTATGGCTACACCTTC; CDR3: CASKLGRSNYGYTF
V: TRBV28; D: .; J: TRBJ1-2; size: .; DNA: TGTGCCAGCAGCTCACCCGACAGGTTGGGCTATGGCTACACCTTC; CDR3: CASSSPDRLGYGYTF